The T cell receptor beta chain under discussion was sequenced for a study of graft-versus-host responses after intestinal transplantation. Whole-study results and caveats: Peak levels of circulating GvH clones tracked with early post-transplant HvG declines.

Trimming took off 2 bases at V and 0 bases at J, with 10 bases between the two ends. The CDR3 is 16 residues long. Germline lookup yields CDR1 SGHVS and CDR2 FNYEAQ. To note about this clone: The target antigen is unknown.

This table comes from immunoSEQ multiplex PCR, and its TCRdb copy is limited to in-frame clones, with some not included. Of 80,000 to 95,000 clones listed, 90% to 95% are singletons. The chain uses TRBV7-6 and TRBJ1-4; weak D call: TRBD1 (6 bases). The sample consisted of unstimulated CD8+ T cells sorted from spleen or lymph node cells, taken before intestinal transplant. The clonotype was recovered from a human donor who received an intestinal transplant. CDR3 sequence: CASSLYREATNEKLFF. In DNA form, the CDR3 reads TGTGCCAGCAGCTTATACAGGGAAGCAACTAATGAAAAACTGTTTTTT.